This TCR beta chain was sequenced during a study of radiation and T cells in renal cell carcinoma. Trimming stripped 1 base from V and 7 bases from J, with 13 bases between. This CDR3 is built from 14 residues. In germline, CDR1 is MNHNS, CDR2 SASEGT. Time point indicated: blood 4 weeks post-SBRT, at nephrectomy. Treatment reported: 15 Gy SBRT to primary tumor, nephrectomy 4 weeks later. Nephrectomy followed 15 Gy stereotactic body radiation by 4 weeks. The protocol was immunoSEQ multiplex PCR, while the TCRdb copy is restricted to in-frame clones and leaves out a portion. This repertoire shows around 74,000 clones, roughly 83% found once; its top ten account for more than 2%.

This TCR was sampled from an older woman with renal cell carcinoma. The source was blood, collected from a patient whose treatment included radiotherapy and nephrectomy. V gene TRBV6-1 combines with J gene TRBJ1-2; D remains unclear. Here the CDR3 reads CASSEGPGKRGYTF. CDR3 coding DNA: TGTGCCAGCAGTGAAGGCCCGGGGAAGCGTGGCTACACCTTC.